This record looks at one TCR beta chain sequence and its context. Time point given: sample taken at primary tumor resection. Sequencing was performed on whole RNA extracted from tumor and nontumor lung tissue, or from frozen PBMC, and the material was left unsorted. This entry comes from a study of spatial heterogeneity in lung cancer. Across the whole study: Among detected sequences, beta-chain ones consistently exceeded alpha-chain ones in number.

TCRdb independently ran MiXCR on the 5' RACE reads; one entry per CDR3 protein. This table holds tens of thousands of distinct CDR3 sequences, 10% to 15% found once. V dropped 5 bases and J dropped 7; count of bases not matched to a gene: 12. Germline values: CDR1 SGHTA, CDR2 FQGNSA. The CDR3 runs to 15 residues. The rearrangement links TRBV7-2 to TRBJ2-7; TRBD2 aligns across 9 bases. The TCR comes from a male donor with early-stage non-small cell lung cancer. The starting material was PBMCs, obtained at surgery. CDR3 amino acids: CASSIIAGASREQYF. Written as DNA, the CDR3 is TGTGCCAGCAGCATTATAGCGGGGGCCTCGAGGGAGCAGTACTTC.